One sample yielded the 26 T cell receptor beta chains listed below, sequenced in a study of vaccination effects on CD4 cells after COVID-19. Profiling relied on immunoSEQ multiplex PCR, and the TCRdb table lists in-frame clones only, not all of them. The sample shows about 52,000 clones, roughly 79% of them seen only once. For these TCRs, the target antigens are not known. Before sequencing took place, the ViraFEST assay used viral peptide pools to expand antigen-specific CD4+ T cells. Following culture for more than 9 days, CD4+ T cells were isolated. All vaccine recipients tested negative for nucleocapsid antibodies and had never contracted SARS-CoV-2 infection. The sample here was CD4+ T cells from PBMCs cultured with HCoV-OC43 spike peptides, taken before COVID-19 vaccination. Subset reported: HCoV-OC43 spike overlapping peptide pool stimulation. These receptors all stem from a human donor who received a COVID-19 vaccine.

This sequence joins TRBV18 and TRBJ2-5; 8 bases align to TRBD1. The trim removed 3 bases at V and 4 bases at J, leaving 7 bases unmatched. Germline V gene sequence: CDR1 KGHSH, CDR2 LQKENI. This CDR3 region has 15 residues. Written as DNA, the CDR3 is TGTGCCAGCTCACCCTCGGGGACAGGCCTAGAGACCCAGTACTTC. Encoded protein: CASSPSGTGLETQYF.

This clone was seen just once. The J gene is TRBJ2-3, the V gene TRBV9; 7 bases match TRBD1. The V and J ends lost 0 bases and 4 bases, in that order; junction bases with no gene match: 5. The CDR3 has 15 residues. The germline gives CDR1 SGDLS, CDR2 YYNGEE. CDR3 coding DNA: TGTGCCAGCAGCGTAGAGGGGGCCCGGTCAGATACGCAGTATTTT. The encoded protein is CASSVEGARSDTQYF.

The chain couples TRBV24-1 to TRBJ2-1, with 7 bases lining up with TRBD1. CDR3 length: 18 amino acids. In germline, CDR1 is KGHDR, CDR2 SFDVKD. The junction had 19 bases not matched to a gene; V was cut back by 4 bases and J by 8 bases. The CDR3 sequence: CATSDPTGNYPYLDEQFF. CDR3 DNA: TGTGCCACCAGTGACCCGACAGGGAACTACCCTTACCTGGATGAGCAGTTCTTC.

This clone has only a few counts. The junction shows a germline mismatch at one end, possibly a read error. The gene calls are TRBV18 and TRBJ1-2; D is perhaps TRBD1 (5 bases). Germline CDR1 is KGHSH and CDR2 is LQKENI. The CDR3 is 10 amino acids. Here the CDR3 reads CASSPRRDSF. As DNA, the CDR3 is TGTGCCAGCTCACCACGCAGGGACTCCTTC.

This clone turned up a few times. V gene TRBV2 combines with J gene TRBJ1-5, with a possible D match to TRBD1 (5 bases). Germline V gene data show CDR1 as SNHLY and CDR2 as FYNNEI. The CDR3 consists of 13 residues. The V gene lost 7 bases and the J gene lost 0 bases, with 7 bases spanning the gap. DNA of the CDR3: TGTGCCAGCATAGGGGATAGCAATCAGCCCCAGCATTTT. Its protein product is CASIGDSNQPQHF.

The chain uses TRBV6-1 and TRBJ2-6; D unresolved. V lost 2 bases, J lost 0 bases, and 11 bases lay in between. Per the germline V gene, CDR1 is MNHNS and CDR2 is SASEGT. The CDR3 runs to 17 residues. The CDR3 reads CASSEFYSRSGANVLTF. CDR3 in DNA: TGTGCCAGCAGTGAATTTTACTCTCGCTCTGGGGCCAACGTCCTGACTTTC.

The V and J genes are TRBV30 and TRBJ2-7; a possible D gene is TRBD2 (6 bases). Trimming cost V 2 bases and J 7 bases, with 21 bases left between them. Germline CDR1 is GTSNPN and CDR2 is SVGIG (reference sequence). This CDR3 is 15 amino acids long. In DNA, the CDR3 is TGTGCCTGGAGTCGGGGACTGGAAAGTTCGGGGGAGCAGTACGTC. It yields the protein CAWSRGLESSGEQYV.

The rearrangement uses TRBV5-1 and TRBJ1-2; TRBD1 agrees at 7 bases. CDR3 length equals 17 residues. The germline CDR1 and CDR2 sequences are SGHRS and YFSETQ. The V segment lost 0 bases and the J segment 8 bases; nucleotides outside the gene matches: 16. In DNA, the CDR3 is TGCGCCAGCAGCTTGGAGGCAGGGGGAAACTGGCTAGGAGGCTACACCTTC. It specifies CASSLEAGGNWLGGYTF.

This chain links TRBV6-5 with TRBJ1-1; no reliable D call. The CDR3 contains 14 residues. The V gene lost 7 bases and the J gene lost 1 base, with 13 bases spanning the gap. The germline CDR1 and CDR2 sequences are MNHEY and SVGAGI. The CDR3 reads CASTQLHRNTEAFF. DNA of the CDR3: TGTGCCAGCACCCAGCTTCATAGGAACACTGAAGCTTTCTTT.

This chain uses TRBV9 with TRBJ2-2, with D perhaps matching TRBD1 (5 bases). V was trimmed by 4 bases and J by 8 bases, leaving 18 bases between them. This CDR3 has 15 amino acids. Per germline, CDR1 SGDLS and CDR2 YYNGEE. CDR3 protein: CASSPGQGAIGELFF. In DNA form, the CDR3 reads TGTGCCAGCAGCCCCGGACAAGGGGCTATTGGGGAGCTGTTTTTT.

V usage is TRBV5-6 and J usage is TRBJ2-4; D remains ambiguous. The V end lost 1 base, the J end lost 2 bases, and 10 bases lay between the germline ends. Looked up from germline, CDR1 is SGHDT and CDR2 is YYEEEE. This CDR3 is 15 amino acids long. For the CDR3, the DNA is TGTGCCAGCAGCTTGATTCCAGGACCCAAAAACATTCAGTACTTC. Translated, it gives CASSLIPGPKNIQYF. The complete variable domain, with remaining parts taken from reference TRBV5-6 and TRBJ2-4, reads DAGVTQSPTHLIKTRGQQVTLRCSPKSGHDTVSWYQQALGQGPQFIFQYYEEEERQRGNFPDRFSGHQFPNYSSELNVNALLLGDSALYLCASSLIPGPKNIQYFGAGTRLSVL.

The V and J genes are TRBV4-2 and TRBJ2-7; no clear D gene. CDR1 is LGHNA, CDR2 YNFKEQ, per germline. V was shortened by 4 bases and J by 5 bases, with 12 bases between the two germline ends. The CDR3 contains 13 residues. The chain's CDR3 is CASSRRALHEQYV. Written as DNA, the CDR3 is TGTGCCAGCAGCCGAAGGGCGCTTCACGAGCAGTACGTC.

This clone showed up just once. For the CDR3, the DNA is TGTGCCAGCGCCGACAGATCCCTCTCTGGGGCCAACGTCCTGACTTTC. Protein product: CASADRSLSGANVLTF. The rearrangement joins TRBV27 to TRBJ2-6; the D gene is possibly TRBD1 (5 bases). Germline CDR1 MNHEY, CDR2 SMNVEV (reference sequence). Trimming stripped 8 bases from V and 0 bases from J, with 14 bases between. The CDR3 runs 16 residues.

The J gene is TRBJ1-3, the V gene TRBV5-6; no firm D call. CDR3 length equals 15 residues. V gave up 0 bases and J gave up 0 bases, with 7 bases separating them. Germline V lookup: CDR1 SGHDT, CDR2 YYEEEE. CDR3 sequence reads: CASSLAGSSGNTIYF. CDR3 DNA: TGTGCCAGCAGCTTGGCAGGCAGCTCTGGAAACACCATATATTTT.

This chain links TRBV7-3 with TRBJ1-2, with TRBD1 matching over 7 bases. V shed 5 bases and J 0 bases; nucleotides not matched to a gene: 6. From germline, CDR1 is SGHTA and CDR2 FQGTGA. This CDR3 has 15 amino acids. The CDR3 loop reads CASSPTGEPNYGYTF. Written as DNA, the CDR3 is TGTGCCAGCAGCCCTACAGGGGAACCTAACTATGGCTACACCTTC.

This chain links TRBV7-3 with TRBJ1-1, with TRBD1 matching over 11 bases. Germline V lookup: CDR1 SGHTA, CDR2 FQGTGA. The length of the CDR3 is 16 residues. V gave up 4 bases and J gave up 4 bases; unmatched junction bases: 8. CDR3 loop: CASSSASGTGGTEAFF. The CDR3 DNA reads TGTGCCAGCAGCTCAGCGTCCGGGACAGGGGGCACTGAAGCTTTCTTT.

This clone came up a few times. The V and J genes are TRBV4-1 and TRBJ2-6, with a tentative D call TRBD1 (5 bases). This CDR3 comprises 19 residues. The germline V and J ends were trimmed by 1 base and 0 bases, with 16 bases remaining between them. Looked up from germline, CDR1 is MGHRA and CDR2 is YSYEKL. This chain's CDR3 is CASSQGEGQGLSGANVLTF. In nucleotides, the CDR3 is TGCGCCAGCAGCCAAGGGGAAGGGCAGGGTCTCTCTGGGGCCAACGTCCTGACTTTC.

The V call is TRBV5-1, the J call TRBJ2-1; 9 bases align to TRBD1. V was pared by 4 bases and J by 6 bases, with 8 bases of the junction left unmatched. The CDR3 sequence is 15 residues long. Germline V lookup: CDR1 SGHRS, CDR2 YFSETQ. CDR3 sequence reads: CASSQSGTGPNEQFF. For the CDR3, the DNA is TGCGCCAGCAGCCAGTCCGGGACAGGGCCCAATGAGCAGTTCTTC.

The chain has TRBV5-1 and TRBJ2-7; D gene unclear. Trimming took 4 bases from V and 1 from J, leaving 15 bases between them. Per the germline V gene, CDR1 is SGHRS and CDR2 is YFSETQ. This CDR3 comprises 15 residues. In nucleotides, the CDR3 is TGCGCCAGCAGCCTAGGACCGAGCAGATCCTACGAGCAGTACGTC. Translation: CASSLGPSRSYEQYV.

The chain carries TRBV14 and TRBJ2-3; D is uncertain. From germline, CDR1 is SGHDN and CDR2 FVKESK. Trimming pared 1 base from V and 7 bases from J, leaving 12 bases between. The CDR3 spans 14 residues. CDR3 bases: TGTGCCAGCAGCCAAGCAATCTTAGGGCATACGCAGTATTTT. Its protein product is CASSQAILGHTQYF.

The chain has TRBV6-1 and TRBJ2-4; D is unclear. Per germline, CDR1 MNHNS and CDR2 SASEGT. CDR3 size: 15 residues. Trimming removed 3 bases at V and 0 bases at J, with 9 bases between. In DNA, the CDR3 is TGTGCCAGCAGTGATCAGGCATTAGCCAAAAACATTCAGTACTTC. This translates into CASSDQALAKNIQYF.

The genes are TRBV15 and TRBJ2-1; D tentatively fits TRBD1 or TRBD2 (5 bases each). CDR3 length: 14 residues. The V gene lost 0 bases and the J gene lost 6 bases, with 9 bases spanning the gap. CDR1 and CDR2 (germline): LNHNV, YYDKDF (reference sequence). The CDR3 here is CATSRDPGTNEQFF. Here the CDR3 DNA reads TGTGCCACCAGCAGAGACCCAGGGACCAATGAGCAGTTCTTC.

CDR3 sequence reads: CASSSYNEQFF. The DNA for the CDR3 is TGCGCCAGCAGCTCATACAATGAGCAGTTCTTC. J is TRBJ2-1 and V is TRBV5-1; no clear D gene. Germline V gene lookup returns CDR1 SGHRS and CDR2 YFSETQ. This CDR3 has 11 residues. The V end lost 3 bases, the J end lost 4 bases, and 2 bases lay between the germline ends.

The chain employs TRBV5-1 and TRBJ2-5; TRBD1 or TRBD2 may be the D gene (5 bases each). V gave up 0 bases and J gave up 5 bases, with 20 bases separating them. Germline CDR1 and CDR2: SGHRS and YFSETQ. CDR3 length: 17 amino acids. For the CDR3, the DNA is TGCGCCAGCAGCTTGGTTTCTGGACACGGGGCGGGCGAGACCCAGTACTTC. This translates into CASSLVSGHGAGETQYF.

J is TRBJ1-2 and V is TRBV12-3 or TRBV12-4; D perhaps matches TRBD1 (6 bases). There are 13 residues in the CDR3. The V and J ends lost 7 bases and 2 bases respectively, with 11 bases between them. The CDR3 DNA reads TGTGCCAGCACTGTAACAGGGAACTATGGCTACACCTTC. It codes for CASTVTGNYGYTF.

The genes are TRBV18 and TRBJ1-2, with D possibly TRBD1 on 5 matching bases. The V end was cut by 3 bases, the J end by 8 bases, with 19 bases between. CDR3 length: 15 amino acids. Germline V gene data show CDR1 as KGHSH and CDR2 as LQKENI. The CDR3 is CASSPAGVKGEGYTF. As DNA, the CDR3 is TGTGCCAGCTCACCTGCGGGGGTGAAAGGGGAAGGCTACACCTTC.